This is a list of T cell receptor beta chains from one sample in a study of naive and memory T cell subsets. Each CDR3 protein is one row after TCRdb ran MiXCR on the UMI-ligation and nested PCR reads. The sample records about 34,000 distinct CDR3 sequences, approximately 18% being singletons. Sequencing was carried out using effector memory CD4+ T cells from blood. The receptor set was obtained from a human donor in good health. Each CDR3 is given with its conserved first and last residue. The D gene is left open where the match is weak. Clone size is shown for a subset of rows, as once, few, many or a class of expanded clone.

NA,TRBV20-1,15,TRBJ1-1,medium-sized,CSARGLRGMNTEAFF,TGCAGTGCTAGAGGATTAAGGGGCATGAACACTGAAGCTTTCTTT
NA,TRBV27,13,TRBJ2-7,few,CASSSNPRGEQYF,TGTGCCAGCAGTTCCAACCCCCGGGGCGAGCAGTACTTC
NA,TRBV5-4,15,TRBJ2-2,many,CASSLAGDHTGELFF,TGTGCCAGCAGCTTGGCCGGCGACCACACCGGGGAGCTGTTTTTT
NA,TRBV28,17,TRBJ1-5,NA,CASSLRGGQGLNQPQHF,TGTGCCAGCAGTTTAAGGGGGGGGCAGGGGTTAAATCAGCCCCAGCATTTT
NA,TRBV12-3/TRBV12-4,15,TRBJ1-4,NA,CASSLTGTRNEKLFF,TGTGCCAGCAGCCTCACAGGGACTAGAAATGAAAAACTGTTTTTT
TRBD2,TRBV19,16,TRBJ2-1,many,CASSIGERGSYNEQFF,TGTGCCAGTAGTATAGGGGAGCGGGGATCCTACAATGAGCAGTTCTTC
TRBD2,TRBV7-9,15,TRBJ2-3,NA,CASSMTSGATDTQYF,TGTGCCAGCAGCATGACTAGCGGAGCCACAGATACGCAGTATTTT
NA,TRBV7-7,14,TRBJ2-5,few,CASSFRPSQETQYF,TGTGCTAGCAGCTTCCGGCCATCCCAAGAGACCCAGTACTTC
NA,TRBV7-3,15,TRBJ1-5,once,CASSLTSEGSQPQHF,TGTGCCAGCAGCTTAACGTCAGAGGGTAGTCAGCCCCAGCATTTT
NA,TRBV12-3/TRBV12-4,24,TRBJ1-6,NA,CASSSWGSSYNSPLRSSYNSPLHF,TGTGCCAGCAGTTCTTGGGGGAGCTCCTATAATTCACCCCTCCGGAGCTCCTATAATTCACCCCTCCACTTT
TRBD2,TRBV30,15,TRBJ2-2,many,CAWSLLGGDTGELFF,TGTGCCTGGAGTCTGTTGGGGGGGGACACCGGGGAGCTGTTTTTT
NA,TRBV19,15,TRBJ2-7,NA,CASSIPRGTTYEQYF,TGTGCCAGTAGTATACCCCGCGGAACAACCTACGAGCAGTACTTC
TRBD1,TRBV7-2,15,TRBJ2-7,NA,CASSRIPTGGNEQYF,TGTGCCAGCAGCCGCATCCCAACAGGGGGGAACGAGCAGTACTTC
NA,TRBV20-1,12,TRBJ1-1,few,CSASGGGTEAFF,TGCAGTGCTAGCGGGGGGGGCACTGAAGCTTTCTTT
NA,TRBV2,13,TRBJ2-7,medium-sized,CASSDYIASGWYF,TGTGCCAGCAGTGACTATATAGCGTCAGGGTGGTACTTC
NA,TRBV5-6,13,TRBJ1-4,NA,CASSSQWDEKLFF,TGTGCCAGCAGCTCTCAGTGGGATGAAAAACTGTTTTTT
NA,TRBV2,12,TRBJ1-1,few,CASSDLGTEAFF,TGTGCCAGCAGTGACTTGGGCACTGAAGCTTTCTTT
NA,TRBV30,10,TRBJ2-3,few,CAWSVTTQYF,TGTGCCTGGAGTGTAACTACGCAGTATTTT
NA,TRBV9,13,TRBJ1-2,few,CASSATGRWGYTF,TGTGCCAGCAGCGCGACAGGACGTTGGGGCTACACCTTC
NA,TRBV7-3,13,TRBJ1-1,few,CASSEGGTTEAFF,TGTGCCAGCAGCGAAGGGGGGACCACTGAAGCTTTCTTT
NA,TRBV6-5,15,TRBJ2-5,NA,CASSYGFEGGGAQYF,TGTGCCAGCAGTTACGGGTTTGAGGGTGGCGGGGCCCAGTACTTC
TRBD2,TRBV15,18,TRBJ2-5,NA,CATRDGTSGRMYQETQYF,TGTGCCACCAGAGATGGGACTAGCGGGAGAATGTACCAAGAGACCCAGTACTTC
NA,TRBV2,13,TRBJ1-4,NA,CASSGTANEKLFF,TGTGCCAGCAGTGGAACAGCGAATGAAAAACTGTTTTTT
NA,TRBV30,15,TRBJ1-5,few,CAWSPWLDGNQPQHF,TGTGCCTGGAGTCCATGGCTTGACGGCAATCAGCCCCAGCATTTT
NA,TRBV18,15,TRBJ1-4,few,CASSPQAATNEKLFF,TGTGCCAGCTCACCGCAGGCTGCAACTAATGAAAAACTGTTTTTT
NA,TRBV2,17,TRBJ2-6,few,CASSDMSRRSGANVLTF,TGTGCCAGCAGTGATATGTCCCGAAGGTCTGGGGCCAACGTCCTGACTTTC
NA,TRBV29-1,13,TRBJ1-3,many,CSGTHKGGNTIYF,TGCAGCGGGACTCACAAGGGAGGAAACACCATATATTTT
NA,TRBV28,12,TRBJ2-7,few,CASISQGSEQYF,TGTGCCAGCATTTCTCAGGGGAGCGAGCAGTACTTC
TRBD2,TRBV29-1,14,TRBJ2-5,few,CSVLLAGGKETQYF,TGCAGCGTCTTACTAGCGGGAGGGAAAGAGACCCAGTACTTC
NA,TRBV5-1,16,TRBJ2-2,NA,CASRQYSISGTGELFF,TGCGCCAGCAGACAATACTCCATTTCGGGCACCGGGGAGCTGTTTTTT
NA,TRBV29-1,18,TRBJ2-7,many,CSAILSLKWQGGYYEQYF,TGCAGCGCTATATTGTCGCTCAAGTGGCAAGGGGGATACTACGAGCAGTACTTC
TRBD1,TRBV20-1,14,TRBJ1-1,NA,CSASPRGRITEAFF,TGCAGTGCCAGCCCCAGGGGGCGCATCACTGAAGCTTTCTTT
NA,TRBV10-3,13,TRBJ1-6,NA,CAITWGRDSPLHF,TGTGCCATCACTTGGGGGCGCGATTCACCCCTCCACTTT
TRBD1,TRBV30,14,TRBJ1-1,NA,CAWREQGGYTEAFF,TGTGCCTGGAGAGAACAGGGGGGGTACACTGAAGCTTTCTTT
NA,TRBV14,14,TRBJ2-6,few,CASSKSSGANVLTF,TGTGCCAGCAGTAAGAGCTCTGGGGCCAACGTCCTGACTTTC
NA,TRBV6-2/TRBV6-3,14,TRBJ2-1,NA,CASSYLGGYNEQFF,TGTGCCAGCAGTTACCTGGGGGGATACAATGAGCAGTTCTTC
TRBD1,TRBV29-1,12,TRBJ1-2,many,CSVGQGNYGYTF,TGCAGCGTTGGACAGGGGAACTATGGCTACACCTTC
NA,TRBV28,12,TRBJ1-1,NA,CASRWGGGRDFF,TGTGCCAGCAGATGGGGGGGGGGCCGGGATTTCTTT
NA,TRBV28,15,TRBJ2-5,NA,CASSSNRVPQETQYF,TGTGCCAGCAGTTCCAACAGGGTTCCACAAGAGACCCAGTACTTC
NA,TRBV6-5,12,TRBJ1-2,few,CASHRDTYGYTF,TGTGCCAGCCACAGGGACACATATGGCTACACCTTC